This T cell receptor beta chain comes out of a study of T cells in Graves' hyperthyroidism and ophthalmopathy. Study-level background: Pretreatment peripheral blood was obtained at initial diagnosis.

Hyperthyroidism was newly diagnosed in patients aged 18 to 65 (duration under 2 months). Clinical symptoms, serum thyroxine and TRAb, thyroid ultrasound and orbital computed tomography were used for the diagnoses. Researchers took RNA transcripts and amplified the TCR beta CDR3 regions from them. HTBI primers drove first-round RT-PCR of the TCR CDR3. MiXCR was run by TCRdb on the multiplex PCR reads, yielding one entry per CDR3 protein. Of more than 150,000 distinct CDR3 sequences in the sample, about 15% are singletons; the top ten hold 25% to 35%. Germline assignment: CDR1 SGDLS and CDR2 YYNGEE. CDR3 length equals 13 residues. The V and J ends lost 3 bases and 3 bases, in that order; junction bases with no gene match: 2. This clonotype was detected many times.

The source is a woman in her fifties or sixties with Graves' hyperthyroidism. The sequenced sample was blood. The chain recombines TRBV9 with TRBJ2-7; TRBD1 matches at 8 bases. This CDR3 reads CASSADRGYEQYF. CDR3 DNA sequence: TGTGCCAGCAGCGCCGACAGGGGCTACGAGCAGTACTTC.